This T cell receptor (beta chain) was identified in a study of blood T cell repertoires in COVID-19. Study in general: There were acute and convalescent COVID-19 samples, and they came from the United States, Italy and Spain. Sample material is recorded as cDNA or gDNA derived from T cells, B-cell-depleted T cells, or PBMCs.

Seattle's enrolled individuals joined amid active infection and were then monitored longitudinally. Original processing methods: How many nucleated cells were present was estimated from reference gene primer amplification. TCRdb keeps only in-frame clones here, not all; method: immunoSEQ multiplex PCR. V and J calls and clone size are as listed in that table; D and trimming were resolved from the DNA. The table lists approximately 300,000 clones, 80% to 95% of them singletons, with approximately 7.5% in the top ten. V gave up 2 bases and J gave up 5 bases, with 24 bases separating them. The CDR3 totals 19 residues. Germline lookup yields CDR1 SGHTA and CDR2 FQGTGA.

The clonotype was recovered from a woman in her thirties with COVID-19, enrolled during active disease. Sequenced input: peripheral blood. The V and J genes are TRBV7-3 and TRBJ2-2, with D unclear. The CDR3 spells CASSLGPGTYPTGTGELFF. DNA for the CDR3: TGTGCCAGCAGCTTAGGCCCAGGTACGTACCCGACCGGTACCGGGGAGCTGTTTTTT.